Below, 25 T cell receptor beta chains from the same sample are listed, as sequenced in a study of blood T cell repertoires in COVID-19. Measured with immunoSEQ multiplex PCR; TCRdb has only the in-frame clones, and not every one. The table has around 280,000 clones, roughly 86% seen once. The sequenced material came from peripheral blood. Every receptor here comes from a woman in her twenties or thirties with COVID-19, enrolled during active disease.

V gene TRBV2 combines with J gene TRBJ2-1; 11 nucleotides agree with TRBD2. The germline V gene encodes CDR1 SNHLY and CDR2 FYNNEI. The length of the CDR3 is 17 residues. The V and J ends lost 1 base and 1 base, in that order; junction bases with no gene match: 3. CDR3 loop: CASSEVTSGKSYNEQFF. DNA for the CDR3: TGTGCCAGCAGTGAAGTGACTAGCGGGAAGTCCTACAATGAGCAGTTCTTC.

V is TRBV3-1 (or the pseudogene TRBV3-2) and J is TRBJ2-6; the D gene is possibly TRBD1 (6 bases). V shed 4 bases and J shed 9 bases, with 22 bases lying between them. The CDR3 is made up of 17 amino acids. CDR1 is LGHDT and CDR2 is YNNKEL in the germline V gene (reference sequence). The CDR3 region has the DNA TGTGCCAGCAGCCGGACTCAGACAGGACCTTGGAACAACGTCCTGACTTTC. Translation gives CASSRTQTGPWNNVLTF.

The J gene is TRBJ1-6, the V gene TRBV2, with D perhaps matching TRBD1 (5 bases). The CDR3 is made up of 12 amino acids. V shed 11 bases and J shed 14 bases, with 19 bases lying between them. Germline assignment: CDR1 SNHLY and CDR2 FYNNEI. Written as DNA, the CDR3 is TGTGCCGGAGCTATAGGGGCGACGGCCCTCCACTTT. Residues: CAGAIGATALHF.

The V and J genes are TRBV13 and TRBJ2-5; D possibly corresponds to TRBD2 (6 bases). The germline CDR1 and CDR2 sequences are PRHDT and FYEKMQ (reference sequence). With 3 bases removed from V and 4 bases from J, the gap between germline ends came to 15 bases. CDR3 length equals 15 residues. The CDR3 bases are TGTGCCAGCAGCTTTCCGGACGTGGGGGGAGAGACCCAGTACTTC. Its translation: CASSFPDVGGETQYF.

This chain connects TRBV10-3 to TRBJ1-1; 8 nucleotides line up with TRBD1. CDR1 and CDR2 (germline): ENHRY, SYGVKD. This CDR3 contains 15 residues. The V and J ends lost 7 bases and 0 bases, in that order; junction bases with no gene match: 7. The CDR3 coding sequence is TGTGCCATCAAGAACAGGGGGGACATGAACACTGAAGCTTTCTTT. Translated, it gives CAIKNRGDMNTEAFF.

The chain has TRBV5-4 and TRBJ1-2; TRBD1 is a possible D gene (5 bases). CDR3 length equals 14 residues. Germline CDR1 reads SGHNT; CDR2 reads YYREEE (reference sequence). Trimming pared 1 base from V and 3 bases from J, leaving 10 bases between. The CDR3 is CASSLTSGDYGYTF. CDR3 coding DNA: TGTGCCAGCAGCTTGACCTCGGGGGACTATGGCTACACCTTC.

V usage is TRBV5-1 and J usage is TRBJ2-3; 9 bases line up with TRBD2. CDR1 and CDR2 (germline): SGHRS, YFSETQ. The trim removed 0 bases at V and 9 bases at J, leaving 8 bases unmatched. CDR3 size: 15 residues. The CDR3 sequence: CASSLGAGGPPTQYF. The DNA for the CDR3 is TGCGCCAGCAGCTTGGGCGCGGGGGGGCCCCCCACGCAGTATTTT.

The chain uses TRBV4-2 and TRBJ1-3, with TRBD1 matching 9 bases. The CDR3 has 21 residues. CDR1 and CDR2 from the germline V gene are LGHNA and YNFKEQ. J was trimmed by 0 bases and V by 4 bases; bases with no gene match: 19. The CDR3 reads CASSLGIITGGTTDSGNTIYF. DNA of the CDR3: TGTGCCAGCAGCCTAGGTATTATAACAGGGGGCACGACCGACTCTGGAAACACCATATATTTT.

This clone was found once. V gene TRBV5-8 combines with J gene TRBJ1-6; weak D call: TRBD1 (5 bases). Germline loops: CDR1 SGHTS, CDR2 YDEGEE. The CDR3 extends over 14 amino acids. V gave up 1 base and J gave up 7 bases, with 9 bases separating them. The CDR3 nucleotides are TGTGCCAGCAGCTTGCGGACAACGAATTCACCCCTCCACTTT. This translates into CASSLRTTNSPLHF. Based on the CDR3 plus reference TRBV5-8 and TRBJ1-6, the full variable domain is EAGVTQSPTHLIKTRGQQATLRCSPISGHTSVYWYQQALGLGLQFLLWYDEGEERNRGNFPPRFSGRQFPNYSSELNVNALELEDSALYLCASSLRTTNSPLHFGNGTRLTVT.

The J gene is TRBJ2-7, the V gene TRBV3-1 (or the pseudogene TRBV3-2); 7 bases fit TRBD1. CDR1 and CDR2 from the germline V gene are LGHDT and YNNKEL (reference sequence). This CDR3 region has 15 residues. With V trimmed by 2 bases and J by 5 bases, 9 bases remained unmatched. CDR3: CASSQQGQVYHEQYF. The CDR3, as DNA: TGTGCCAGCAGCCAACAAGGACAGGTTTATCACGAGCAGTACTTC.

The chain links TRBV10-1 to TRBJ2-3; a weak D match, TRBD2 (6 bases). The CDR3 runs to 15 residues. The germline gives CDR1 WNHNN, CDR2 SYGVQD (reference sequence). The V and J ends lost 3 bases and 4 bases respectively, with 14 bases between them. In DNA form, the CDR3 reads TGCGCCAGCAGTGAAGGCGGGGTGAGGGCAGATACGCAGTATTTT. Translated: CASSEGGVRADTQYF.

The V gene is TRBV6-2 or TRBV6-3, the J gene TRBJ1-5; D uncertain. The V and J ends lost 2 bases and 5 bases respectively, with 10 bases between them. CDR3 size: 14 residues. Germline V gene sequence: CDR1 MNHEY, CDR2 SVGEGT. DNA of the CDR3: TGTGCCAGCAGTTACGGGTCGGGTGATCAGCCCCAGCATTTT. The encoded protein is CASSYGSGDQPQHF.

This rearrangement joins TRBV19 to TRBJ2-7, with 9 bases lining up with TRBD1. V lost 7 bases, J lost 1 base, and 8 bases stayed unmatched. Germline V gives CDR1 LNHDA, CDR2 SQIVND (reference sequence). This CDR3 is built from 15 residues. The CDR3 bases are TGTGCCAGTACCATCGGGACAGGGAAATCCTACGAGCAGTACTTC. Residues: CASTIGTGKSYEQYF.

V is TRBV7-9 and J is TRBJ2-7; D is undetermined. Germline V gene sequence: CDR1 SEHNR, CDR2 FQNEAQ (reference sequence). V was clipped by 4 bases and J by 3 bases, with 4 bases between them. CDR3 length: 11 amino acids. The chain's CDR3 is CASSYYYEQYF. CDR3 coding DNA: TGTGCCAGCAGCTATTACTACGAGCAGTACTTC.

The chain joins TRBV4-1 to TRBJ1-6, with D perhaps matching TRBD1 (5 bases). This CDR3 has 14 residues. The ends were cut back, 4 bases at V and 8 bases at J, with 12 bases in the middle. CDR1 is MGHRA, CDR2 YSYEKL, per germline. CDR3 nucleotides: TGCGCCAGCAGCCCGGGCAGGGAAGATTCACCCCTCCACTTT. This sequence encodes CASSPGREDSPLHF.

This clone has more than one count but fewer than ten. The gene calls are TRBV6-5 and TRBJ1-6; D gene uncertain. The CDR3 is 14 residues long. V was clipped by 6 bases and J by 10 bases, with 16 bases between them. Germline V gives CDR1 MNHEY, CDR2 SVGAGI. This chain's CDR3 is CASSTGRRNSPLHF. As DNA, the CDR3 is TGTGCCAGCAGCACCGGAAGGAGAAACTCACCCCTCCACTTT.

The chain couples TRBV3-1 (or the pseudogene TRBV3-2) to TRBJ1-2, with D perhaps TRBD1 (6 bases). V dropped 4 bases and J dropped 8 bases, with 11 bases sitting between them. The CDR3 has 12 residues. The germline gives CDR1 LGHDT, CDR2 YNNKEL (reference sequence). CDR3 amino acids: CASSLYRDGYTF. CDR3 nucleotides: TGTGCCAGCAGCCTATACAGGGACGGCTACACCTTC.

The rearrangement links TRBV11-3 to TRBJ2-5, with 7 bases lining up with TRBD2. The CDR3 is 15 amino acids. V lost 1 base, J lost 2 bases, and 4 bases stayed unmatched. In germline, CDR1 is SGHNT, CDR2 YENEEA. Here the CDR3 DNA reads TGTGCCAGCAGCTTAGGGTCTAGCGGTCAAGAGACCCAGTACTTC. Encoded protein: CASSLGSSGQETQYF.

The V gene is TRBV5-5, the J gene TRBJ2-1; no clear D. The CDR3 sequence is 12 residues long. Per the germline V gene, CDR1 is SGHKS and CDR2 is YYEKEE (reference sequence). The V gene lost 4 bases and the J gene lost 8 bases, with 10 bases spanning the gap. CDR3 loop: CASSTTGDEQFF. The CDR3 region has the DNA TGTGCCAGCAGCACTACGGGTGATGAGCAGTTCTTC.

This CDR3 reads CASRSRVMATEAFF. The CDR3 bases are TGCGCCAGCAGATCGAGGGTCATGGCCACTGAAGCTTTCTTT. The chain joins TRBV4-1 to TRBJ1-1; D remains unclear. CDR1 is MGHRA and CDR2 is YSYEKL in the germline V gene. The CDR3 consists of 14 residues. The V and J ends lost 6 bases and 4 bases respectively, with 15 bases between them.

This clone was observed once. DNA for the CDR3: TGCGCCAGCAGTGAGTCCCAGACTAGCGGGGGGGCCTCCAATGAGCAGTTCTTC. Protein sequence: CASSESQTSGGASNEQFF. This chain connects TRBV10-1 to TRBJ2-1; 14 bases agree with TRBD2. CDR3 length: 18 amino acids. Germline lookup yields CDR1 WNHNN and CDR2 SYGVQD (reference sequence). V lost 0 bases to trimming and J lost 6 bases; unmatched junction nucleotides: 7.

The chain uses TRBV11-3 and TRBJ1-1; the D is unclear. Deletions cut 2 bases from V and 4 bases from J, with 8 bases between. The CDR3 length is 13 residues. Germline V lookup: CDR1 SGHNT, CDR2 YENEEA. The chain's CDR3 is CASSLFPSTEAFF. The CDR3 DNA sequence: TGTGCCAGCAGCTTATTTCCCAGCACTGAAGCTTTCTTT.

The rearrangement uses TRBV4-1 and TRBJ2-7, with D perhaps matching TRBD2 (6 bases). The CDR3 is made up of 15 amino acids. Germline CDR1 reads MGHRA; CDR2 reads YSYEKL. Between the trimmed V and J ends, which lost 8 bases and 1 base, there was a span of 18 bases. This chain's CDR3 is CASGASGRGSYEQYF. The CDR3 DNA is TGCGCCAGCGGCGCTTCCGGACGGGGGTCCTACGAGCAGTACTTC.

This sequence joins TRBV27 and TRBJ1-4, with D maybe TRBD1 (5 bases). The CDR3 is 15 amino acids. V dropped 2 bases and J dropped 8 bases, with 15 bases sitting between them. CDR1 and CDR2 from the germline V gene are MNHEY and SMNVEV (reference sequence). The CDR3 is CASSLGPGGIEKLFF. Here the CDR3 DNA reads TGTGCCAGCAGTTTAGGCCCGGGGGGGATCGAAAAACTGTTTTTT.

The chain couples TRBV6-1 to TRBJ1-1; TRBD1 matches at 8 bases. The CDR3 covers 16 residues. Germline loops: CDR1 MNHNS, CDR2 SASEGT. Losses at the gene ends were 4 bases for V and 5 bases for J; bases not matched to a gene: 12. The chain's CDR3 is CASSAPRTGLWTEAFF. The CDR3 DNA is TGTGCCAGCAGTGCCCCTCGGACAGGGCTCTGGACTGAAGCTTTCTTT.